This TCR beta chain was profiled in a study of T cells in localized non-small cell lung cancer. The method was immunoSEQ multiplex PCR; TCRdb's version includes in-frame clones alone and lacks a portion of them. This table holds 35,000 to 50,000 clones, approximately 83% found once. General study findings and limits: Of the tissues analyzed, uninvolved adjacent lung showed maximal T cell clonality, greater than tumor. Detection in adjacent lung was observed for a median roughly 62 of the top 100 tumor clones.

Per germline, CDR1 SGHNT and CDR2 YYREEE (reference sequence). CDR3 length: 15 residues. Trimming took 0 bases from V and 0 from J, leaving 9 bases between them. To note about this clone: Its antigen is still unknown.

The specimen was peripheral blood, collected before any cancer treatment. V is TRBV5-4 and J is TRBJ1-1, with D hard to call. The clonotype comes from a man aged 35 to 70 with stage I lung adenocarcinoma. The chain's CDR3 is CASSLGTRLNTEAFF. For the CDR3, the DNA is TGTGCCAGCAGCTTGGGGACGCGACTGAACACTGAAGCTTTCTTT.